This T cell receptor beta chain was obtained from a study of molecular identifiers for immune sequencing clone quantification. Overall study context: RNA from approximately 20,000 or 98,000 naive CD8 cells was split five ways in replicates, with four sequenced. Broader study findings: Among about a million naive cells, spiked Jurkat TCR RNA from a single cell was reportedly detectable.

The table lists this clonotype with many counts. The antigen remains undetermined. Trimming cost V 2 bases and J 1 base, with 6 bases left between them. Germline loops: CDR1 MNHEY, CDR2 SVGEGT. The CDR3 is 14 residues long. Naive CD8 T cells, phenotype CD8+CD4-CCR7+CD45RA+, were sorted. Previously reported methods and listed TCR primers produced the bulk TCR libraries. TCRdb re-called the PCR reads through MiXCR, storing one row per CDR3 protein. The sample shows approximately 93,000 distinct CDR3 sequences, approximately 25% of them seen only once. The sample comprised naive CD8+ T cells from blood, with Jurkat cell RNA spiked in. As for subset: FACS-sorted CD8+CD4-CCR7+CD45RA+ naive T cells. The clonotype comes from a human donor in good health. Some libraries in this study had Jurkat cell RNA spiked in. This chain links TRBV6-2 or TRBV6-3 with TRBJ1-5; unclear D gene. CDR3 sequence reads: CASSYTRSNQPQHF. The CDR3 region has the DNA TGTGCCAGCAGTTACACCAGGAGCAATCAGCCCCAGCATTTT.